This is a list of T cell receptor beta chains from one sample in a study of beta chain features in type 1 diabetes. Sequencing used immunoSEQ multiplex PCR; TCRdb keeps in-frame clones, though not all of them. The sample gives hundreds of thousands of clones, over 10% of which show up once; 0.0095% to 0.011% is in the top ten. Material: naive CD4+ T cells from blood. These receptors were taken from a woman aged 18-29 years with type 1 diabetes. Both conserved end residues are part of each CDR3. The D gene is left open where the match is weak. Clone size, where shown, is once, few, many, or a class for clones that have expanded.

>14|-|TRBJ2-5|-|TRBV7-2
TGTGCCAGCAGCAAGAGCCGACTCCAAGAGACCCAGTACTTC
CASSKSRLQETQYF
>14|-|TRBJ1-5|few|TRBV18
TGTGCCAGCTCACCAACGGGTTCCGATGCGCCCCAGCATTTT
CASSPTGSDAPQHF
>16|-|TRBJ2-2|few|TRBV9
TGTGCCAGCAGCACCCGTCGGGATTTGAACACCGGGGAGCTGTTTTTT
CASSTRRDLNTGELFF
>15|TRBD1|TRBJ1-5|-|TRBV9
TGTGCCAGCAGCCAGAATGGACAGGGGAATCAGCCCCAGCATTTT
CASSQNGQGNQPQHF
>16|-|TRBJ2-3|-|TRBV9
TGTGCCAGCAGCACCCGGACAGGGAGGGGCACAGATACGCAGTATTTT
CASSTRTGRGTDTQYF
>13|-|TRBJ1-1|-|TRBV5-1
TGCGCCAGCAGCTTGGATCAGAACACTGAAGCTTTCTTT
CASSLDQNTEAFF
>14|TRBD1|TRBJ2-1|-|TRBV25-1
TGTGCCAGCGAGGGACAGCAAGACTACAATGAGCAGTTCTTC
CASEGQQDYNEQFF
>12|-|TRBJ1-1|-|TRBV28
TGTGCCAGCAGTTACCGGGGCACTGAAGCTTTCTTT
CASSYRGTEAFF
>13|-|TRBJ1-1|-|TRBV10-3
TGTGCCATCAGTGAGTCTCCGGTTCGGGAAGCTTTCTTT
CAISESPVREAFF
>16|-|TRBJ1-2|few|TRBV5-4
TGTGCCAGCAGCTTGGTCGGAGGGGCCCCCAGTGCCGGCTACACCTTC
CASSLVGGAPSAGYTF
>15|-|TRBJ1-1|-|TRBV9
TGTGCCAGCAGCGTAGACCCAGGGGTGGGAACTGAAGCTTTCTTT
CASSVDPGVGTEAFF
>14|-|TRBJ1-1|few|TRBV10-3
TGTGCCATCAGTGTCACGGAGCAAGGCCCTGAAGCTTTCTTT
CAISVTEQGPEAFF
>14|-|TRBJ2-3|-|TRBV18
TGTGCCAGCTCACCCGGCCGAGGCGCAGATACGCAGTATTTT
CASSPGRGADTQYF
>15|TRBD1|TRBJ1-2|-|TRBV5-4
TGTGCCAGCAGCCGTGAGGGACAGGGACGTGGTGGCTACACCTTC
CASSREGQGRGGYTF
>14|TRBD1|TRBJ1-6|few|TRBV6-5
TGTGCCAGCAGTTTGGGGGACAGGGGTTCACCCCTCCACTTT
CASSLGDRGSPLHF
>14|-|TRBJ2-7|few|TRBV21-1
TGTGCCAGCAGCAATTCTCAGGTATCCTACGAGCAGTACTTC
CASSNSQVSYEQYF
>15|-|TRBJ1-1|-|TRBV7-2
TGTGCCAGCAGCTTAGGTTTGAGCGGTTACACTGAAGCTTTCTTT
CASSLGLSGYTEAFF
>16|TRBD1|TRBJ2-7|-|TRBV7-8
TGTGCCAGCAGCCCTACGTCGGACAGGGGGGTACGCGAGCAGTACTTC
CASSPTSDRGVREQYF
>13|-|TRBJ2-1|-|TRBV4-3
TGCGCCAGCAGCCAAACACCAGGGGTTGAGCAGTTCTTC
CASSQTPGVEQFF
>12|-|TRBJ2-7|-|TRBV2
TGTGCCAGCAGAGGCGAAGGGGGCGAGCAGTACTTC
CASRGEGGEQYF
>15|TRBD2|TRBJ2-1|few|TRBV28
TGTGCCAGCAGCCTACTAGCGGGAGTATTCAATGAGCAGTTCTTC
CASSLLAGVFNEQFF
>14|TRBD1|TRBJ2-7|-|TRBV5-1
TGCGCCAGCAGCCCCCGGGACAGTCTTAGCGAGCAGTACTTC
CASSPRDSLSEQYF
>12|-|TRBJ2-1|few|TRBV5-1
TGCGCCAGCAGCTTGGGTCTGAATGAGCAGTTCTTC
CASSLGLNEQFF
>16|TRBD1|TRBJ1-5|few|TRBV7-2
TGTGCCAGCAGCTTAGTATCCCCACAGGGGGGGCAGCCCCAGCATTTT
CASSLVSPQGGQPQHF
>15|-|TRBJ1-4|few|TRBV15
TGTGCCACCAGCAGAGATCACAGGGCTGATGAAAAACTGTTTTTT
CATSRDHRADEKLFF
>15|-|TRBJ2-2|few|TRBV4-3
TGCGCCAGCAGCCAAGTGAGGTCTATCACCGGGGAGCTGTTTTTT
CASSQVRSITGELFF
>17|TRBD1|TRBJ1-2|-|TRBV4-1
TGCGCCAGCAGCCAAAGACAGGGGGCGAGAGCTAACTATGGCTACACCTTC
CASSQRQGARANYGYTF
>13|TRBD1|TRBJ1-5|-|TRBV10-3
TGTGCCATCAGAGACAGGGACAATCAGCCCCAGCATTTT
CAIRDRDNQPQHF
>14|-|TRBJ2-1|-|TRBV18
TGTGCCAGCTCACCAGCGGGACAGATCAATGAGCAGTTCTTC
CASSPAGQINEQFF
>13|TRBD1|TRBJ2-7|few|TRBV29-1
TGCAGCGTACGACAGGGGTTTAGCTACGAGCAGTACTTC
CSVRQGFSYEQYF
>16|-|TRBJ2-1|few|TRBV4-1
TGCGCCAGCAGATCCCCGAGTTCAAGCTCCTACAATGAGCAGTTCTTC
CASRSPSSSSYNEQFF
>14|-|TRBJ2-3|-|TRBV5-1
TGCGCCACCAAGAAACTTCTAACCACAGATACGCAGTATTTT
CATKKLLTTDTQYF
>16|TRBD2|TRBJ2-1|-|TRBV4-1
TGCGCCAGCAGCCAAGGACTAGCGGGGGGTTACAATGAGCAGTTCTTC
CASSQGLAGGYNEQFF
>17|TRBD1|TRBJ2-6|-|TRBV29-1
TGCAGCGTTCCTCAGGGGGCCGAAAGCTCTGGGGCCAACGTCCTGACTTTC
CSVPQGAESSGANVLTF
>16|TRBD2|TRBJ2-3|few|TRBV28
TGTGCCAGCAGTTTATTCCGCGGGGGGCGCACAGATACGCAGTATTTT
CASSLFRGGRTDTQYF
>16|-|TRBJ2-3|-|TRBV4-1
TGCGCCAGCAGCCAAGGTCCCCGTGCACGGGCAGATACGCAGTATTTT
CASSQGPRARADTQYF
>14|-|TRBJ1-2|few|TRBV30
TGTGCCTGGAGTTTGACAGCTCGTTCATTTGGCTACACCTTC
CAWSLTARSFGYTF
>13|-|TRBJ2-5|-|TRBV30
TGTGCCTGGAGTGTGACAGCTTCGGGGACCCAGTACTTC
CAWSVTASGTQYF
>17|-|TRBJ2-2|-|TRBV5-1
TGCGCCTCGAAGGGCGGGGCCCAGTTCGCGAACACCGGGGAGCTGTTTTTT
CASKGGAQFANTGELFF
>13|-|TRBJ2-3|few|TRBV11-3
TGTGCCAGCAGCTCGGGGTCCCCAGATACGCAGTATTTT
CASSSGSPDTQYF
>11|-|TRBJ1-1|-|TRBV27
TGTGCCAGCAGTTCCGGCACTGAAGCTTTCTTT
CASSSGTEAFF
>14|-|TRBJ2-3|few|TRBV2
TGTGCCAGCAGCGCCAGGGGCGGGACAGATACGCAGTATTTT
CASSARGGTDTQYF
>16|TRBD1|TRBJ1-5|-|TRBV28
TGTGCCAGCAGTTTCGGCGGACAGGGGCCAGTACAGCCCCAGCATTTT
CASSFGGQGPVQPQHF
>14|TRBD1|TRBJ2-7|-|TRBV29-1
TGCAGCGTCGATTCCGGGACAGGGGCCTACGAGCAGTACTTC
CSVDSGTGAYEQYF